A single sample gave rise to the 16 T cell receptor beta chains below, sequenced in a study of cytomegalovirus exposure and HLA in healthy donors. The table came from immunoSEQ multiplex PCR; TCRdb's copy has only in-frame clones and leaves some out. In the table there are 150,000 to 200,000 clones, nearly 90% of which are singletons. Sequenced sample: PBMCs. These receptor sequences come from a woman aged 18-29 years in good health and CMV-seropositive.

This chain joins TRBV7-8 and TRBJ2-3, with D unclear. The CDR3 spans 14 residues. Trimming left V 3 bases short and J 2 bases short, with 9 bases between. Germline V CDR1 and CDR2: SGHVS, FQNEAQ. This CDR3 reads CASSFQQNTDTQYF. The CDR3 region has the DNA TGTGCCAGCAGCTTTCAACAGAACACAGATACGCAGTATTTT.

A few counts support this clone. The chain recombines TRBV7-9 with TRBJ2-7; D gene uncertain. The CDR3 sequence is 13 residues long. The V gene lost 4 bases and the J gene lost 3 bases, with 10 bases spanning the gap. Per the germline V gene, CDR1 is SEHNR and CDR2 is FQNEAQ (reference sequence). The CDR3 sequence is CASSCSDCYEQYF. As DNA, the CDR3 is TGTGCCAGCAGCTGTAGTGACTGCTACGAGCAGTACTTC.

This chain links TRBV19 with TRBJ2-3; TRBD2 agrees at 7 bases. The junction had 12 bases not matched to a gene; V was cut back by 5 bases and J by 4 bases. This CDR3 region has 16 residues. Per the germline V gene, CDR1 is LNHDA and CDR2 is SQIVND (reference sequence). The CDR3 region is CASSSRTRAAPDTQYF. The CDR3 nucleotides are TGTGCCAGTAGTTCGCGGACTAGAGCGGCCCCAGATACGCAGTATTTT.

Here the CDR3 DNA reads TGCGCCAGCAGCCAAATAGGGGGGGGCGGCACTGAAGCTTTCTTT. Translating gives CASSQIGGGGTEAFF. The chain is built from TRBV4-3 and TRBJ1-1; maybe TRBD1 (6 bases). Germline assignment: CDR1 LGHNA and CDR2 YSLEER. The CDR3 runs 15 residues. V gave up 2 bases and J gave up 4 bases, with 14 bases separating them.

The chain uses TRBV5-1 and TRBJ2-1, with 10 nucleotides matching TRBD2. The germline V gene encodes CDR1 SGHRS and CDR2 YFSETQ. This CDR3 region has 15 residues. The V and J ends lost 4 bases and 9 bases, in that order; junction bases with no gene match: 10. The CDR3 is CASSPGTSAFREQFF. CDR3 nucleotide sequence: TGCGCCAGCAGCCCCGGGACTAGCGCCTTTCGTGAGCAGTTCTTC.

The chain has TRBV28 and TRBJ2-1; 10 positions agree with TRBD2. CDR1 and CDR2 from the germline V gene are MDHEN and SYDVKM. The CDR3 covers 16 residues. V was clipped by 0 bases and J by 9 bases; unmatched bases: 8. The CDR3 sequence: CASSLWVAGGVGEQFF. CDR3 nucleotides: TGTGCCAGCAGTTTATGGGTAGCGGGAGGAGTAGGTGAGCAGTTCTTC.

The chain uses TRBV27 and TRBJ2-7; TRBD1 agrees at 11 bases. CDR3 length: 13 residues. CDR1 and CDR2 (germline): MNHEY, SMNVEV (reference sequence). Trimming cost V 6 bases and J 6 bases; bases outside gene matches: 4. The DNA for the CDR3 is TGTGCCAGCAGGCCCGGGACAGGGGGCGAGCAGTACTTC. It specifies CASRPGTGGEQYF.

The chain couples TRBV19 to TRBJ1-5; 10 bases fit TRBD1. V lost 8 bases to trimming and J lost 7 bases; unmatched junction nucleotides: 2. From germline, CDR1 is LNHDA and CDR2 SQIVND (reference sequence). The CDR3 is 12 residues long. CDR3: CASRDRGQPQHF. The CDR3 DNA reads as TGTGCCAGTCGGGACAGGGGACAGCCCCAGCATTTT.

The chain recombines TRBV4-2 with TRBJ2-1, with 14 bases lining up with TRBD2. Germline V gene data show CDR1 as LGHNA and CDR2 as YNFKEQ. Unmatched junction bases numbered 6, after V lost 3 bases and J lost 5 bases. The CDR3 spans 17 residues. The CDR3 loop reads CASSQDSGLAGDNEQFF. CDR3 DNA sequence: TGTGCCAGCAGCCAGGATTCGGGACTAGCGGGAGACAATGAGCAGTTCTTC.

A single count supports this clone. V is TRBV7-3 and J is TRBJ2-3; TRBD2 is a possible D gene (5 bases). The CDR3 length is 16 residues. The V and J ends lost 5 bases and 6 bases respectively, with 21 bases between them. Germline V gene lookup returns CDR1 SGHTA and CDR2 FQGTGA. CDR3 bases: TGTGCCAGCAGCCAGGCCCGGGGTTTGCGTGGGGATACGCAGTATTTT. This codes for CASSQARGLRGDTQYF.

The chain carries TRBV5-1 and TRBJ2-7, with 11 bases identical to TRBD2. Germline V gives CDR1 SGHRS, CDR2 YFSETQ. The ends lost 1 base at V and 6 bases at J; junction bases unmatched: 3. The CDR3 is 14 amino acids. CDR3 residues: CASSLRLAGTEQYF. The DNA of the CDR3 is TGCGCCAGCAGCTTGAGACTAGCGGGGACCGAGCAGTACTTC.

Only a few counts were recorded for this clone. A read error may produce the germline difference seen at one junction end. The V and J genes are TRBV7-3 and TRBJ2-7; 10 bases line up with TRBD1. CDR3 length: 15 residues. The germline V gene has CDR1 SGHTA and CDR2 FQGTGA. CDR3 DNA: TGTGCCAGCAGTTTAACCGGGACAGGGGTCTACGAGCAGTACTTC. Its translation: CASSLTGTGVYEQYF.

The chain links TRBV6-4 to TRBJ2-2; weak D call: TRBD2 (6 bases). Germline CDR1 is MRHNA and CDR2 is SNTAGT. This CDR3 has 13 amino acids. The V gene lost 4 bases and the J gene lost 3 bases, with 6 bases spanning the gap. CDR3 residues: CASSAGDTGELFF. CDR3 bases: TGTGCCAGCAGTGCGGGAGACACCGGGGAGCTGTTTTTT.

The chain recombines TRBV30 with TRBJ2-6, with 7 nucleotides matching TRBD1. J lost 0 bases, V lost 1 base, and 3 bases had no gene match. Germline CDR1 is GTSNPN and CDR2 is SVGIG (reference sequence). The CDR3 extends over 16 amino acids. CDR3 bases: TGTGCCTGGAGTGGGACAGGCTTCTCTGGGGCCAACGTCCTGACTTTC. Residues: CAWSGTGFSGANVLTF.

The CDR3 loop is CASSLRHGVEQYF. The DNA of the CDR3 is TGTGCCAGCAGCTTACGCCATGGAGTGGAGCAGTACTTC. The genes are TRBV13 and TRBJ2-7; D uncertain. Trimming stripped 2 bases from V and 7 bases from J, with 12 bases between. Germline assignment: CDR1 PRHDT and CDR2 FYEKMQ (reference sequence). CDR3 length: 13 residues. The whole variable domain, remainder taken from reference TRBV13 and TRBJ2-7, is AAGVIQSPRHLIKEKRETATLKCYPIPRHDTVYWYQQGPGQDPQFLISFYEKMQSDKGSIPDRFSAQQFSDYHSELNMSSLELGDSALYFCASSLRHGVEQYFGPGTRLTVT.

This clone was recorded once. This chain uses TRBV7-3 with TRBJ2-3, with 7 bases identical to TRBD1. The V gene end was trimmed by 4 bases and the J gene end by 5 bases; junction bases not matched to a gene: 12. The CDR3 spans 16 residues. Germline values: CDR1 SGHTA, CDR2 FQGTGA. For the CDR3, the DNA is TGTGCCAGCAGCTCCCCCCCGGGACAGCTTGAAGATACGCAGTATTTT. It encodes CASSSPPGQLEDTQYF.